The clone carrying this T cell receptor beta chain was seen only a few times. The sample is drawn from a study of OX40 agonist ivuxolimab in advanced cancers. Overall study context: Patients assigned to dose escalation were diagnosed with hepatocellular carcinoma, melanoma, renal cell or head and neck cancer.

The table came from immunoSEQ multiplex PCR; TCRdb's copy has only in-frame clones and leaves some out. The sample has about 32,000 clones; roughly 84% are singletons. Trimming cost V 10 bases and J 1 base, with 11 bases left between them. CDR3 length equals 12 residues. Germline assignment: CDR1 MDHEN and CDR2 SYDVKM. This chain connects TRBV28 to TRBJ2-7; D is unresolved. This TCR derives from an adult with an advanced solid tumor such as melanoma, head and neck, liver or kidney cancer. Here the sequenced sample was CD4+ or CD8+ T cells sorted from blood, taken in a trial of the OX40 agonist ivuxolimab. As DNA, the CDR3 is TGTGCCATCGTTGGTCAATCCTACGAGCAGTACTTC. It specifies CAIVGQSYEQYF. Drawing the rest from reference TRBV28 and TRBJ2-7, the complete variable domain is DVKVTQSSRYLVKRTGEKVFLECVQDMDHENMFWYRQDPGLGLRLIYFSYDVKMKEKGDIPEGYSVSREKKERFSLILESASTNQTSMYLCAIVGQSYEQYFGPGTRLTVT.